A selection of T cell receptor beta chains follows, all from one sample in a study of PD-1 blockade in classical Hodgkin lymphoma. Libraries were prepared by immunoSEQ multiplex PCR; TCRdb keeps only in-frame clonotypes and omits some of them. The sample contains 4,000 to 4,500 clones, around 87% of which appear only once. The source material was CD4+ T cells from blood, sampled at baseline. These receptor sequences come from a human donor with classical Hodgkin lymphoma. Both conserved end residues are trimmed from each CDR3.

TRBV5-4	TRBJ2-2	12	ASSLGQGAGELF
TRBV6-5	TRBJ2-7	13	ASSRKRIPTTEQY
TRBV6-5	TRBJ2-3	14	ASSSVAGTGRDTQY
TRBV4-1	TRBJ1-6	18	ASSQASSRLLPSYNSPLH
TRBV27	TRBJ2-1	12	ASSLGFSYNEQF
TRBV5-4	TRBJ2-1	16	ASRPGGSGGTALDEQF
TRBV5-1	TRBJ1-1	12	ASRAPGTALEAF
TRBV7-2	TRBJ2-5	11	ASSRFTQETQY
TRBV5-4	TRBJ2-1	11	ASAVSLGVEQF
TRBV5-1	TRBJ1-1	14	ASSRGRGSMNTEAF
TRBV29-1	TRBJ2-7	10	SAGTSAYEQY
TRBV5-1	TRBJ2-3	13	ASSAQAYSTDTQY
TRBV10-3	TRBJ2-1	10	AISPGPPEQF
TRBV6-1	TRBJ2-1	13	ASSPLRGNQDEQF
TRBV6-4	TRBJ1-5	11	ASTGGANQPQH
TRBV6-1	TRBJ2-2	15	ASSERGTGRFTGELF
TRBV7-3	TRBJ2-1	13	ASSPRRGGRNEQF
TRBV5-1	TRBJ2-1	11	ASSFQGAGEQF
TRBV30	TRBJ2-3	13	AWSDRGSSTDTQY
TRBV30	TRBJ2-1	12	AWSQGAASNEQF
TRBV5-1	TRBJ2-7	10	ASSLGRSEQY
TRBV30	TRBJ1-6	11	AWSGTGQTPLH
TRBV6-5	TRBJ1-1	11	ASSLSMNTEAF
TRBV9	TRBJ1-4	14	ASSVAGQGINEKLF
TRBV7-6	TRBJ2-2	13	ASSLDIQGPGELF
TRBV10-2	TRBJ2-3	13	ASRKLVASTDTQY
TRBV11-2	TRBJ2-3	12	ASSPRFGADTQY
TRBV2	TRBJ2-3	13	ASSVGQLGTDTQY
TRBV5-4	TRBJ2-1	16	ASSLRRLAGGPYNEQF
TRBV7-9	TRBJ1-2	12	ASSPGQALDGYT
TRBV18	TRBJ1-1	13	ASSPASDRSTEAF
TRBV19	TRBJ2-2	11	ASSTPGTGELF
TRBV5-1	TRBJ2-1	16	ASSSPQFQGLVIYEQF
TRBV19	TRBJ2-7	10	ASGGGNYEQY
TRBV14	TRBJ2-2	15	ASSLRTQGPRTGELF
TRBV9	TRBJ2-7	11	ASSREHSYEQY
TRBV6-6	TRBJ1-3	14	ASSYGGTGGGNTIY
TRBV7-9	TRBJ1-2	12	ASSLGDYSLGYT
TRBV30	TRBJ2-3	10	AWSFREDTQY
TRBV19	TRBJ1-5	14	ASSTGQGRSYQPQH
TRBV7-3	TRBJ2-3	14	ASSARGGGATDTQY
TRBV5-4	TRBJ2-3	14	ASSSGPSGGLDTQY
TRBV28	TRBJ2-7	11	ASSSPGTNEQY
TRBV7-8	TRBJ1-5	15	ASSPKPGTGRAQPQH
TRBV7-8	TRBJ1-1	14	ASSLARSGGHTEAF
TRBV30	TRBJ1-5	12	AWSRTGINQPQH
TRBV19	TRBJ1-4	16	ASSALHQGQGDIGKLF
TRBV11-1	TRBJ2-7	15	ASSLAPAGQGGHEQY
TRBV4-1	TRBJ1-1	17	ASSHSSLRASRGNTEAF
TRBV2	TRBJ1-2	11	ASSEQGSYGYT
TRBV25-1	TRBJ2-1	12	ASSDRLAVNEQF
TRBV11-2	TRBJ1-2	14	ASSLARGGFGYGYT
TRBV5-1	TRBJ2-7	13	ASKATSGGPYEQY
TRBV19	TRBJ2-7	9	ASSAFGEQY
TRBV4-1	TRBJ2-1	13	ASSQDLRGYNEQF